Below, 18 T cell receptor beta chains from the same sample are listed, as sequenced in a study of neurological immune-mediated disorders (dated by TCRdb to between 2018 and 2020). The library was prepared using 5' RACE. The listed sequencing device is Illumina HiSeq 2500. The public reads were reanalyzed by TCRdb: fastp trimming at Q25, MiXCR alignment, in-frame beta chains only. Here each entry gathers all rows of one CDR3 protein and keeps the most common genes and DNA. The sample profile shows 87,000 or so distinct CDR3 sequences; around 3.4% of them were found once. The ten largest account for 2.9% of the sample. Material: PBMCs. The source is a woman between 50 and 59 years old with multiple sclerosis.

This clonotype appeared many times. V usage is TRBV12-3 or TRBV12-4 and J usage is TRBJ1-4; TRBD1 agrees at 7 bases. Trimming cost V 6 bases and J 0 bases; bases outside gene matches: 4. There are 15 residues in the CDR3. The CDR3 sequence is CASSGGTATNEKLFF. CDR3 sequence (DNA): TGTGCCAGCAGCGGCGGGACAGCAACTAATGAAAAACTGTTTTTT.

In its sample, this clonotype was seen many times. This chain joins TRBV4-1 and TRBJ1-5; 9 positions match TRBD1. CDR1 and CDR2 (germline): MGHRA, YSYEKL. The CDR3 runs 16 residues. The ends lost 6 bases at V and 4 bases at J; junction bases unmatched: 10. The CDR3 DNA reads TGCGCCAGCAGGCCTACGGGACAGGGAGCTAATCAGCCCCAGCATTTT. Translation: CASRPTGQGANQPQHF.

This clonotype showed up many times. The rearrangement uses TRBV20-1 and TRBJ1-3; the D is unclear. The ends were cut back, 4 bases at V and 0 bases at J, with 7 bases in the middle. The germline CDR1 and CDR2 sequences are DFQATT and SNEGSKA (reference sequence). The CDR3 is made up of 13 amino acids. For the CDR3, the DNA is TGCAGTGCTACGGCCATCTCTGGAAACACCATATATTTT. It specifies CSATAISGNTIYF.

The sample holds many counts of this clonotype. The rearrangement links TRBV20-1 to TRBJ1-4; no clear D gene. The CDR3 extends over 12 amino acids. Germline values: CDR1 DFQATT, CDR2 SNEGSKA (reference sequence). V was trimmed by 6 bases and J by 8 bases, leaving 13 bases between them. CDR3 protein: CSAPGPPEKLFF. The CDR3 DNA reads TGCAGTGCCCCCGGCCCACCCGAAAAACTGTTTTTT.

The table lists this clonotype with many counts. CDR3 region: CASSLVQKANTEAFF. Here the CDR3 DNA reads TGTGCCAGCAGCTTAGTACAGAAGGCGAACACTGAAGCTTTCTTT. The chain uses TRBV7-2 and TRBJ1-1; D unclear. Trimming stripped 1 base from V and 1 base from J, with 10 bases between. CDR1 is SGHTA, CDR2 FQGNSA, per germline. This CDR3 has 15 residues.

This clonotype has ten or more counts. The chain recombines TRBV4-3 with TRBJ2-7, with D perhaps TRBD2 (5 bases). Between the trimmed V and J ends, which lost 1 base and 0 bases, there was a span of 10 bases. CDR1 LGHNA and CDR2 YSLEER come from the germline V gene. The CDR3 has 15 residues. CDR3 bases: TGCGCCAGCAGCCAAGCGGACTCCTCCTCCTACGAGCAGTACTTC. Translating gives CASSQADSSSYEQYF.

This clonotype was detected many times. The genes are TRBV5-5 and TRBJ2-5; no clear D gene. V dropped 2 bases and J dropped 5 bases, with 10 bases sitting between them. Per germline, CDR1 SGHKS and CDR2 YYEKEE (reference sequence). This CDR3 region has 13 residues. CDR3 nucleotide sequence: TGTGCCAGCAGCTTTCTGGCCCGGGAGACCCAGTACTTC. Its protein is CASSFLARETQYF.

Ten or more counts support this clonotype. The chain carries TRBV27 and TRBJ2-7, with 8 nucleotides matching TRBD1. The CDR3 runs to 11 residues. Germline V lookup: CDR1 MNHEY, CDR2 SMNVEV (reference sequence). V dropped 5 bases and J dropped 9; count of bases not matched to a gene: 3. The CDR3 is CASSSDRGQYF. The CDR3 DNA sequence: TGTGCCAGCAGTAGTGACAGGGGGCAGTACTTC.

This clonotype was observed at least ten times. The chain combines TRBV5-1 with TRBJ1-3; tentatively, D is TRBD1 (6 bases). CDR3 size: 16 residues. The V gene's germline CDR1 is SGHRS and CDR2 YFSETQ. Trimming removed 3 bases from V and 3 bases from J, with 16 bases in between. This CDR3 is CASSSLGGLSGNTIYF. Here the CDR3 DNA reads TGCGCCAGCAGCTCGCTAGGGGGTCTCAGTGGAAACACCATATATTTT.

This clonotype came up many times. The chain employs TRBV7-9 and TRBJ1-1; D is perhaps TRBD1 (6 bases). V lost 5 bases, J lost 1 base, and 14 bases lay in between. The germline V gene encodes CDR1 SEHNR and CDR2 FQNEAQ (reference sequence). This CDR3 spans 15 amino acids. In DNA, the CDR3 is TGTGCCAGCAGCCCCGCCGACAGGCAGAACACTGAAGCTTTCTTT. Translating it yields CASSPADRQNTEAFF.

This clonotype appeared many times. The chain combines TRBV20-1 with TRBJ2-7, with D possibly matching TRBD1 (6 bases). Looked up from germline, CDR1 is DFQATT and CDR2 is SNEGSKA (reference sequence). CDR3 length equals 14 residues. Trimming stripped 3 bases from V and 2 bases from J, with 14 bases between. The CDR3 reads CSASLQGTTYEQYF. CDR3 DNA sequence: TGCAGTGCTAGCCTACAGGGAACGACCTACGAGCAGTACTTC.

The table lists this clonotype with many counts. V gene TRBV7-8 combines with J gene TRBJ2-5; 15 bases align to TRBD2. The CDR3 contains 16 residues. Looked up from germline, CDR1 is SGHVS and CDR2 is FQNEAQ. V lost 4 bases, J lost 4 bases, and 4 bases stayed unmatched. CDR3 loop: CASSSPGLAGGETQYF. CDR3 sequence (DNA): TGTGCCAGCAGCTCCCCGGGACTAGCGGGGGGAGAGACCCAGTACTTC.

In its sample, this clonotype was seen many times. This chain joins TRBV5-1 and TRBJ2-3, with D hard to call. The CDR3 sequence is 14 residues long. Germline V lookup: CDR1 SGHRS, CDR2 YFSETQ. Deletions cut 0 bases from V and 0 bases from J, with 5 bases between. CDR3 loop: CASSLEGSTDTQYF. Written as DNA, the CDR3 is TGCGCCAGCAGCTTGGAAGGCAGCACAGATACGCAGTATTTT.

The chain is built from TRBV7-2 and TRBJ2-7; D call uncertain. From germline, CDR1 is SGHTA and CDR2 FQGNSA. V was trimmed by 1 base and J by 0 bases, leaving 10 bases between them. The length of the CDR3 is 15 residues. The DNA of the CDR3 is TGTGCCAGCAGCTTAGTGTCAGAGAACTCCTACGAGCAGTACTTC. Amino acid sequence: CASSLVSENSYEQYF.

This clonotype was recorded many times. The chain carries TRBV4-1 and TRBJ2-2; D not resolved. Germline CDR1 is MGHRA and CDR2 is YSYEKL. This CDR3 region has 14 residues. Trimming took 8 bases from V and 6 from J, leaving 16 bases between them. In nucleotides, the CDR3 is TGCGCCAGCGCGAAGTTGGGGTTCGCCGGGGAGCTGTTTTTT. As protein: CASAKLGFAGELFF.

In its sample, this clonotype was seen a few times. The V call is TRBV11-3, the J call TRBJ2-5; no clear D. V was shortened by 2 bases and J by 3 bases, with 7 bases between the two germline ends. CDR1 and CDR2 (germline): SGHNT, YENEEA. The CDR3 has 13 amino acids. This chain's CDR3 is CASSLNQKETQYF. CDR3 DNA: TGTGCCAGCAGCTTAAACCAGAAAGAGACCCAGTACTTC.

This clonotype was picked up many times. The chain links TRBV20-1 to TRBJ1-5; D gene ambiguous. CDR1 is DFQATT and CDR2 is SNEGSKA in the germline V gene (reference sequence). The length of the CDR3 is 13 residues. V was clipped by 7 bases and J by 9 bases, with 19 bases between them. CDR3 region: CSVGNNPRTPQHF. The CDR3 DNA is TGCAGTGTTGGGAATAACCCACGTACGCCCCAGCATTTT.

The sample holds many counts of this clonotype. The rearrangement links TRBV9 to TRBJ1-2; D is uncertain. Germline V CDR1 and CDR2: SGDLS, YYNGEE. CDR3 length: 13 residues. Trimming removed 3 bases from V and 4 bases from J, with 10 bases in between. CDR3 protein: CASSGHRAYGYTF. Written as DNA, the CDR3 is TGTGCCAGCAGCGGACACAGAGCCTATGGCTACACCTTC.